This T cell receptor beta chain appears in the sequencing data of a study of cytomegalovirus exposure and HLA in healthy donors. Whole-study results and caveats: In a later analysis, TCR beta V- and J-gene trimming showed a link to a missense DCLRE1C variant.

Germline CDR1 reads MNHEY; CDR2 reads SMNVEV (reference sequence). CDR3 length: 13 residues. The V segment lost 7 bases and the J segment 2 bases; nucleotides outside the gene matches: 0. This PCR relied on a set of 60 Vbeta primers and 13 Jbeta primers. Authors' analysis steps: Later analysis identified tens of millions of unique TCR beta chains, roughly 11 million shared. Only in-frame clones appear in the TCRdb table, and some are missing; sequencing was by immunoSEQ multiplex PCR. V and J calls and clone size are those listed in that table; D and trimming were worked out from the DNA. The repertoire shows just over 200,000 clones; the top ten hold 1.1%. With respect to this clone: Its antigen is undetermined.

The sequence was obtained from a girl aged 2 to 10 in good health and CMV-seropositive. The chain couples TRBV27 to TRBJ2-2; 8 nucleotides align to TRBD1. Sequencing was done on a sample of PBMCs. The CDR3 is CASTGGNTGELFF. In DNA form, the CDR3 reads TGTGCCAGCACAGGGGGCAACACCGGGGAGCTGTTTTTT.